A single TCR beta chain is shown here with its context. At one boundary the junction diverges from the germline segment, which might be a read error. The length of the CDR3 is 13 residues. Germline loops: CDR1 SEHNR, CDR2 FQNEAQ (reference sequence). The use of a sample-barcoded 5' primer and a J-beta primer mix characterized a second PCR of about 6 to 11 cycles. Each CDR3 protein gets one entry after TCRdb re-called the 5' RACE reads with MiXCR. The table shows over 600,000 distinct CDR3 sequences, with approximately 21% occurring only once. This sample was included in a study of blood T cells in healthy people across ages. Researchers isolated at least 6.5 million PBMCs per sample.

The origin of this receptor is a man aged 65 to 85 in good health. The chain is built from TRBV7-9 and TRBJ2-5; D gene uncertain. The J call is doubtful: the DNA matches TRBJ2-1 better. What was sequenced was blood. CDR3 protein: CASSPITNNDQFF. CDR3 coding DNA: TGTGCCAGCAGCCCAATTACGAACAATGACCAGTTCTTC.